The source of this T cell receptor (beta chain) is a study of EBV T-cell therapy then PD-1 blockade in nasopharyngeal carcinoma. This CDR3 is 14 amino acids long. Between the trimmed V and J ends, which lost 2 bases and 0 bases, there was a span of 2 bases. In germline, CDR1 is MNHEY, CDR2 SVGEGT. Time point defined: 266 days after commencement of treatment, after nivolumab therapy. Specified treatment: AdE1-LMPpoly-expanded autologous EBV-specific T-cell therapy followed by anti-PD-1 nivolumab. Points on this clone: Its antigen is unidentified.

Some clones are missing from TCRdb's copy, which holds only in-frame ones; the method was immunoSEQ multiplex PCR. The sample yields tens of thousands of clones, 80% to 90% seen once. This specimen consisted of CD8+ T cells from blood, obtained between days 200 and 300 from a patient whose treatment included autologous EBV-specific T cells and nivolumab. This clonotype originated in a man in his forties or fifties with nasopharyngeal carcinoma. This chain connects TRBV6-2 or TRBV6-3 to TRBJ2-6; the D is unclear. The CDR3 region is CASSYSSGANVLTF. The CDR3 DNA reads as TGTGCCAGCAGTTACAGCTCTGGGGCCAACGTCCTGACTTTC.